The next 2 T cell receptor beta chains were all read from a single sample in a study of blood T cell repertoires in COVID-19. The method was immunoSEQ multiplex PCR; TCRdb's version includes in-frame clones alone and lacks a portion of them. The sample has over 200,000 clones, around 90% seen once. Sequencing was performed on peripheral blood. These TCRs come from a woman aged 40 to 50 who had recovered from COVID-19.

V usage is TRBV5-1 and J usage is TRBJ2-7, with 7 bases aligning to TRBD2. After removal of 4 bases from V and 2 bases from J, the junction contained 6 bases not matched to a gene. There are 14 residues in the CDR3. Per germline, CDR1 SGHRS and CDR2 YFSETQ. The CDR3: CASSTGLPPYEQYF. CDR3 DNA sequence: TGCGCCAGCAGCACGGGACTACCCCCCTACGAGCAGTACTTC.

The sample holds one count of this clone. The genes are TRBV30 and TRBJ2-2, with 7 bases matching TRBD2. Germline V gives CDR1 GTSNPN, CDR2 SVGIG (reference sequence). CDR3 size: 14 residues. The V segment lost 5 bases and the J segment 6 bases; nucleotides outside the gene matches: 9. This CDR3 is CAWGTTQTPGELFF. The CDR3 DNA is TGTGCCTGGGGGACTACCCAAACCCCCGGGGAGCTGTTTTTT.